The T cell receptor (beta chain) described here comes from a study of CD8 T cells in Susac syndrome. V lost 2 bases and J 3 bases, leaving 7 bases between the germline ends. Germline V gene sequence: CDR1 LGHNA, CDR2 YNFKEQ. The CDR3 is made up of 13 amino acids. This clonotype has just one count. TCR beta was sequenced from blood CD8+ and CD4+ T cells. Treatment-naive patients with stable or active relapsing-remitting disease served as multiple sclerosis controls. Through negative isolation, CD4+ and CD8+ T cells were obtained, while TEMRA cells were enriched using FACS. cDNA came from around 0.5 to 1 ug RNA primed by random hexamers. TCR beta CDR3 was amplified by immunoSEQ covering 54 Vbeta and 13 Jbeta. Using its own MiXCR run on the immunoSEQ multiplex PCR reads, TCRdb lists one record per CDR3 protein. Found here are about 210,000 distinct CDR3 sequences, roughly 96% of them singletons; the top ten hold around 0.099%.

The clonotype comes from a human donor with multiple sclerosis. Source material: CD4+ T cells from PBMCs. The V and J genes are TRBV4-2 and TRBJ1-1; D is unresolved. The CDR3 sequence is CASSQIADTEAFF. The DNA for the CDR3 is TGTGCCAGCAGCCAAATCGCGGACACTGAAGCTTTCTTT.